This TCR beta chain was retrieved from a study of vaccination effects on CD4 cells after COVID-19. About the study: With roughly 9.5 ug/ml peptides and 7.5 to 10 IU/ml IL-2, over 1.5 million PBMC per well were cultured.

On this clone itself: What it binds is unknown.

The germline CDR1 and CDR2 sequences are MNHEY and SVGEGT. The CDR3 has 14 amino acids. Trimming removed 5 bases at V and 3 bases at J, with 14 bases between. Only in-frame clones appear in the TCRdb table, and some are missing; sequencing was by immunoSEQ multiplex PCR. Here the sample spans tens of thousands of clones, 75% to 80% being singletons. Isolation of CD4+ T cells took place after less than 12 days of culture. This sequence joins TRBV6-2 or TRBV6-3 and TRBJ2-7; a weak D match, TRBD1 (6 bases). This clonotype was sampled from a human donor who received a COVID-19 vaccine. The material sequenced was CD4+ T cells from PBMCs cultured without peptide, taken before COVID-19 vaccination. The CDR3 DNA reads TGTGCCAGCAGTCTAGGGACATCTTACTACGAGCAGTACGTC. It translates to CASSLGTSYYEQYV.